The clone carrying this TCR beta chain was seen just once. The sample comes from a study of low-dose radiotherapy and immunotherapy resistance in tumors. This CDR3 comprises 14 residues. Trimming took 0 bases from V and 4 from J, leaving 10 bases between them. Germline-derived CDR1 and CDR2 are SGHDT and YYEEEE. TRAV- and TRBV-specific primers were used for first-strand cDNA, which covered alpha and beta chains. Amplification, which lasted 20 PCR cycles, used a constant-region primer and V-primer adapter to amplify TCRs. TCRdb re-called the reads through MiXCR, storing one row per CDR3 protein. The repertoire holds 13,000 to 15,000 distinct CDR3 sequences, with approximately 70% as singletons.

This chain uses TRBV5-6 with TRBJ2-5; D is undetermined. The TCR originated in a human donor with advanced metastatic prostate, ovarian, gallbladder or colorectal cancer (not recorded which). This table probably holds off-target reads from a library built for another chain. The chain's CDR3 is CASSLVTGGETQYF. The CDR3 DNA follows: TGTGCCAGCAGCTTGGTCACGGGTGGAGAGACCCAGTACTTC.